The rows below give T cell receptor beta chains drawn from one sample of a study of shared T cell receptors in the human thymus. Sequencing used immunoSEQ multiplex PCR; TCRdb keeps in-frame clones, though not all of them. Among over 350,000 clones listed, 95% were seen once. The sample was thymocytes. The receptor source for this set is a human donor. Each CDR3 is given with its conserved first and last residue. Each record gives: V gene, D gene, clone size, J gene, CDR3 protein, CDR3 DNA. D genes are given only for firm matches. Where a row states a size, it is once, few, many or the class of an expanded clone; other rows omit it.

V gene: TRBV11-2
D gene: -
clone size: -
J gene: TRBJ1-1
CDR3 protein: CASSLEGAGARDTEAFF
CDR3 DNA: TGTGCCAGCAGCTTAGAGGGGGCAGGGGCAAGGGACACTGAAGCTTTCTTT

V gene: TRBV5-5
D gene: -
clone size: -
J gene: TRBJ2-3
CDR3 protein: CASSFYRDTQYF
CDR3 DNA: TGTGCCAGCAGCTTTTACCGAGATACGCAGTATTTT

V gene: TRBV6-6
D gene: -
clone size: -
J gene: TRBJ1-3
CDR3 protein: CASSYMWGNTIYF
CDR3 DNA: TGTGCCAGCAGTTACATGTGGGGAAACACCATATATTTT

V gene: TRBV28
D gene: TRBD2
clone size: once
J gene: TRBJ2-3
CDR3 protein: CASSTCGTSGTTTDTQYF
CDR3 DNA: TGTGCCAGCAGCACCTGCGGGACTAGCGGGACTACCACAGATACGCAGTATTTT

V gene: TRBV7-2
D gene: -
clone size: -
J gene: TRBJ2-7
CDR3 protein: CASSSTDQSYEQYF
CDR3 DNA: TGTGCCAGCAGCTCAACGGACCAGTCCTACGAGCAGTACTTC

V gene: TRBV19
D gene: TRBD2
clone size: -
J gene: TRBJ2-2
CDR3 protein: CASSIVEASGVNTGELFF
CDR3 DNA: TGTGCCAGTAGTATAGTTGAAGCTAGCGGAGTGAACACCGGGGAGCTGTTTTTT

V gene: TRBV28
D gene: -
clone size: -
J gene: TRBJ1-4
CDR3 protein: CASSSDGEKLFF
CDR3 DNA: TGTGCCAGCAGTTCGGACGGTGAAAAACTGTTTTTT

V gene: TRBV7-3
D gene: -
clone size: -
J gene: TRBJ1-3
CDR3 protein: CASSSPQGPTGNTIYF
CDR3 DNA: TGTGCCAGCAGCTCCCCCCAGGGGCCGACTGGAAACACCATATATTTT

V gene: TRBV6-6
D gene: TRBD1
clone size: -
J gene: TRBJ2-3
CDR3 protein: CASSPGGESTDTQYF
CDR3 DNA: TGTGCCAGCTCCCCAGGGGGCGAAAGCACAGATACGCAGTATTTT

V gene: TRBV29-1
D gene: TRBD1
clone size: -
J gene: TRBJ1-2
CDR3 protein: CSVEGDRRGPGYTF
CDR3 DNA: TGCAGCGTTGAAGGGGACAGGAGGGGACCTGGCTACACCTTC

V gene: TRBV30
D gene: -
clone size: once
J gene: TRBJ2-1
CDR3 protein: CASSVLGGSENEQFF
CDR3 DNA: TGTGCCTCCAGCGTCCTAGGGGGGAGTGAAAATGAGCAGTTCTTC

V gene: TRBV18
D gene: TRBD1
clone size: once
J gene: TRBJ2-7
CDR3 protein: CASSLSRSGQGIYEQYF
CDR3 DNA: TGTGCCAGCTCACTTTCACGATCGGGACAGGGAATCTACGAGCAGTACTTC

V gene: TRBV19
D gene: -
clone size: -
J gene: TRBJ2-5
CDR3 protein: CASSPGETQYF
CDR3 DNA: TGTGCCAGTAGTCCCGGAGAGACCCAGTACTTC

V gene: TRBV28
D gene: -
clone size: -
J gene: TRBJ1-1
CDR3 protein: CASSEPRGGENTEAFF
CDR3 DNA: TGTGCCAGCAGTGAGCCTCGGGGAGGGGAGAACACTGAAGCTTTCTTT

V gene: TRBV2
D gene: TRBD2
clone size: -
J gene: TRBJ2-3
CDR3 protein: CATLWGASGSTDTQYF
CDR3 DNA: TGTGCCACCCTATGGGGGGCTAGCGGGAGCACAGATACGCAGTATTTT

V gene: TRBV29-1
D gene: -
clone size: -
J gene: TRBJ2-3
CDR3 protein: CSAPAESTDTQYF
CDR3 DNA: TGCAGCGCCCCCGCCGAGAGCACAGATACGCAGTATTTT

V gene: TRBV7-6
D gene: TRBD1
clone size: -
J gene: TRBJ2-7
CDR3 protein: CASSLEDRAVNLHEQYF
CDR3 DNA: TGTGCCAGCAGCTTAGAGGACAGGGCGGTAAATCTGCACGAGCAGTACTTC

V gene: TRBV7-9
D gene: -
clone size: once
J gene: TRBJ2-3
CDR3 protein: CASSLGSADTQYF
CDR3 DNA: TGTGCCAGCAGCTTGGGGTCAGCAGATACGCAGTATTTT

V gene: TRBV11-2
D gene: -
clone size: -
J gene: TRBJ2-5
CDR3 protein: CASSRPYPYGETQYF
CDR3 DNA: TGTGCCAGCAGCCGCCCCTACCCCTACGGGGAGACCCAGTACTTC

V gene: TRBV18
D gene: TRBD2
clone size: -
J gene: TRBJ2-5
CDR3 protein: CASSPPGLAIQETQYF
CDR3 DNA: TGTGCCAGCTCACCACCGGGACTAGCAATCCAAGAGACCCAGTACTTC

V gene: TRBV18
D gene: TRBD1
clone size: -
J gene: TRBJ1-1
CDR3 protein: CASSDRANTEAFF
CDR3 DNA: TGTGCCAGCTCAGACAGGGCGAACACTGAAGCTTTCTTT

V gene: TRBV7-9
D gene: -
clone size: -
J gene: TRBJ1-3
CDR3 protein: CASSLVSTAKNTIYF
CDR3 DNA: TGTGCCAGCAGCTTAGTATCTACAGCGAAAAACACCATATATTTT

V gene: TRBV18
D gene: -
clone size: -
J gene: TRBJ1-1
CDR3 protein: CASSQRGFPDTEAFF
CDR3 DNA: TGTGCCAGCTCACAAAGGGGATTCCCGGACACTGAAGCTTTCTTT

V gene: TRBV5-4
D gene: TRBD1
clone size: -
J gene: TRBJ2-1
CDR3 protein: CASSQGGQGAGNEQFF
CDR3 DNA: TGTGCCAGCAGCCAAGGGGGACAGGGGGCAGGCAATGAGCAGTTCTTC

V gene: TRBV20-1
D gene: -
clone size: -
J gene: TRBJ2-7
CDR3 protein: CSASFRTGEYF
CDR3 DNA: TGCAGTGCTAGTTTTAGGACGGGGGAGTACTTC

V gene: TRBV7-7
D gene: TRBD1
clone size: -
J gene: TRBJ1-2
CDR3 protein: CASSPRDRGMDGYTF
CDR3 DNA: TGTGCTAGCAGCCCCCGGGACAGGGGAATGGATGGCTACACCTTC

V gene: TRBV6-5
D gene: -
clone size: once
J gene: TRBJ2-3
CDR3 protein: CASSYAGPGLDTQYF
CDR3 DNA: TGTGCCAGCAGTTACGCTGGCCCAGGACTAGATACGCAGTATTTT

V gene: TRBV30
D gene: -
clone size: once
J gene: TRBJ2-5
CDR3 protein: CASRRRRETQYF
CDR3 DNA: TGTGCCTCCCGCCGGAGACGAGAGACCCAGTACTTC

V gene: TRBV5-6
D gene: -
clone size: -
J gene: TRBJ2-1
CDR3 protein: CASSLEGHEQFF
CDR3 DNA: TGTGCCAGCAGCTTGGAAGGGCATGAGCAGTTCTTC